This T cell receptor beta chain is drawn from a study of blood T cell repertoires in COVID-19 (dated by TCRdb to 2018 to 2021). For the study in its entirety: The collaborator samples originated in the United States, Italy and Spain and spanned the acute and convalescent phases of COVID-19. HLA class I and class II types, where available, came from metadata supplied by the sample provider rather than from assay-based typing. The material from the prospective study consisted of cDNA or gDNA derived from T cells, B-cell-depleted T cells, or PBMCs. The sample metadata nearly always contained a de-identified subject ID, COVID-19 status, age in years and sex. A freely available public database, intended as a resource for researchers studying the immune response to SARS-CoV-2, is where the repertoires were released. Deeply sampled blood TCRbeta repertoires from subjects exposed to, actively infected with, or recovered from COVID-19 were included in the dataset. The samples were drawn from the first 160 participants of the ongoing ImmuneRACE study and from 1,200 or so subjects provided by 6 global collaborators. Beyond this particular receptor, the publication reports: Clinical and demographic metadata were provided uncurated, with the amount varying by source and participant.

At one collaborating source in Seattle, patients were enrolled during active infection and were followed longitudinally through the course of disease. Whole blood was collected in K2EDTA tubes by collaborating institutions according to the institutions' own protocols. For TCRbeta analysis, collaborator samples were shipped as frozen whole blood, as isolated PBMCs, or as DNA extracted from either sample type. Trimming takes 3 bases from V and 5 bases from J, and the germline ends sit 4 bases apart. Its CDR3 holds 11 amino acids, cysteine through phenylalanine. Only CDR3 DNA remains: 33 bases, in frame from the first base. TCRbeta CDR3 regions were amplified from genomic DNA using the immunoSEQ Assay, a bias-controlled multiplex PCR. For the original study's pipeline: The number of nucleated cells in each sample was estimated from the amplification of reference gene primers within the assay. Sequence reads were collapsed and filtered to measure the absolute abundance of every unique TCRbeta CDR3 rearrangement. For each sample, productive Simpson clonality was calculated as the square root of Simpson's diversity index across productive rearrangements. Drawn from immuneACCESS, this table holds only the in-frame rearrangements with V and J called that TCRdb kept. Clones are partly lost; checked studies trace under half to an unresolved V gene and leave the rest unexplained. V and J calls plus clone size are reproduced from that table; the DNA served to infer D and trimming. This sample is represented by about 200,000 clones; 82% of them were singletons. The top ten clones comprise around 8% of the sample.

With regard to this clone: Its antigen has not been determined. Base-call qualities are not available, and no considerably larger clone is one nucleotide away.

The V and J genes are TRBV12-3 or TRBV12-4 and TRBJ2-5; no confident D gene assignment can be made. The TCR comes from an elderly woman with COVID-19, enrolled during active disease. The source material was peripheral blood. The CDR3: CASSFHETQYF. The nucleotide sequence reads as follows: TGTGCCAGCAGTTTCCATGAGACCCAGTACTTC.